This T cell receptor (beta chain) originates from a study of T cell changes during pregnancy in multiple sclerosis. CDR1 is MNHEY, CDR2 SMNVEV, per germline (reference sequence). V was shortened by 3 bases and J by 3 bases, with 8 bases between the two germline ends. The CDR3 has 13 residues. Assay used: immunoSEQ multiplex PCR; TCRdb lists only in-frame clones, some missing. The top ten hold 1.5% to 2% of the sample, which has roughly 40,000 clones, approximately 94% seen once. This receptor was identified in a female donor with multiple sclerosis, enrolled in a pregnancy study. Source: peripheral blood, taken in the third trimester of pregnancy. This rearrangement joins TRBV27 to TRBJ1-2; no definite D call. CDR3 bases: TGTGCCAGCAGTTTTGCAGTGGACTATGGCTACACCTTC. Amino acid sequence: CASSFAVDYGYTF.